The sequence of this TCR beta chain was determined in a study of patients and donors after allogeneic stem cell transplantation. TCRdb called the RT-PCR reads again in MiXCR, with one record for every CDR3 protein. The repertoire includes approximately 7,600 distinct CDR3 sequences, roughly 10% of them detected once, and about 50% sits in the top ten. The CDR3 loop spans 11 amino acids. Trimming took 5 bases from V and 8 from J, leaving 9 bases between them. The germline CDR1 and CDR2 sequences are MNHNS and SASEGT. The source is a human donor who was either an allogeneic HSCT recipient or a stem cell or donor lymphocyte infusion donor (not recorded which). It is not recorded whose cells these are; they may come from a transplant donor. The sample taken for sequencing was blood, either unsorted or a sorted T cell fraction (not recorded which). This rearrangement joins TRBV6-1 to TRBJ1-1; D is ambiguous. CDR3 residues: CASSRAKEAFF. CDR3 nucleotides: TGTGCCAGCAGTCGGGCCAAAGAAGCTTTCTTT.